This passage covers 10 T cell receptor beta chains from one sample sequenced in a study of blood T cell repertoires in COVID-19. Sequencing was performed with immunoSEQ multiplex PCR; in TCRdb, only in-frame clones are kept and a portion is missing. The sample lists under 350,000 clones, roughly nine tenths occurring once. Sequencing was performed on PBMCs or T cells enriched from blood (not recorded which). The source of these receptors is a woman between 55 and 75 years old who had recovered from COVID-19.

The chain joins TRBV3-1 (or the pseudogene TRBV3-2) to TRBJ2-1, with 8 bases aligning to TRBD2. The V segment lost 8 bases and the J segment 9 bases; nucleotides outside the gene matches: 6. This CDR3 contains 12 residues. CDR1 and CDR2 (germline): LGHDT, YNNKEL (reference sequence). CDR3 in DNA: TGTGCCAGCGAGCCAACTAGCGGTGAGCAGTTCTTC. It specifies CASEPTSGEQFF.

The V call is TRBV7-2, the J call TRBJ2-1; D gene unclear. The CDR3 has 12 residues. The V gene lost 5 bases and the J gene lost 9 bases, with 11 bases spanning the gap. Germline values: CDR1 SGHTA, CDR2 FQGNSA. CDR3 sequence: CASSREIGEQFF. DNA for the CDR3: TGTGCCAGCAGCCGCGAGATCGGTGAGCAGTTCTTC.

This sequence joins TRBV7-2 and TRBJ2-5; unclear D gene. V lost 5 bases and J lost 2, with 12 bases in between. The V gene's germline CDR1 is SGHTA and CDR2 FQGNSA. The CDR3 totals 14 residues. Here the CDR3 DNA reads TGTGCCAGCAGCCCCCACAGTTTACAAGAGACCCAGTACTTC. Its protein product is CASSPHSLQETQYF.

The J gene is TRBJ2-3, the V gene TRBV11-1, with D possibly TRBD2 on 6 matching bases. The V end lost 0 bases, the J end lost 8 bases, and 15 bases lay between the germline ends. Germline V CDR1 and CDR2: SGHAT, FQDESV (reference sequence). This CDR3 contains 15 residues. The CDR3 here is CASSLARRGPGTQYF. CDR3 in DNA: TGTGCCAGCAGCTTAGCGCGGCGGGGTCCGGGTACGCAGTATTTT.

J is TRBJ2-1 and V is TRBV6-5, with 8 bases matching TRBD2. V was pared by 6 bases and J by 7 bases, with 11 bases of the junction left unmatched. Germline loops: CDR1 MNHEY, CDR2 SVGAGI. CDR3 length equals 15 residues. The CDR3 DNA reads as TGTGCCAGCAGGGCGGGGGGTCCCCCTTTGAATGAGCAGTTCTTC. As protein: CASRAGGPPLNEQFF.

The chain recombines TRBV7-2 with TRBJ1-5; D unresolved. This CDR3 has 16 residues. V was cut by 2 bases and J by 0 bases, with 11 bases left in between. The germline gives CDR1 SGHTA, CDR2 FQGNSA. Here the CDR3 reads CASSLRQDYSNQPQHF. CDR3 nucleotides: TGTGCCAGCAGCTTACGGCAGGATTATAGCAATCAGCCCCAGCATTTT. Full variable domain (missing parts from reference TRBV7-2 and TRBJ1-5): GAGVSQSPSNKVTEKGKDVELRCDPISGHTALYWYRQSLGQGLEFLIYFQGNSAPDKSGLPSDRFSAERTGGSVSTLTIQRTQQEDSAVYLCASSLRQDYSNQPQHFGDGTRLSIL.

The chain couples TRBV5-1 to TRBJ1-5; the match to TRBD1 covers 9 bases. CDR1 is SGHRS, CDR2 YFSETQ, per germline. The CDR3 consists of 15 residues. The J segment lost 5 bases and the V segment lost 5 bases, leaving 8 bases of the junction unmatched. The CDR3: CASRPNTGGDQPQHF. CDR3 bases: TGCGCCAGCAGGCCTAACACAGGGGGCGATCAGCCCCAGCATTTT. Based on the CDR3 plus reference TRBV5-1 and TRBJ1-5, the full variable domain is KAGVTQTPRYLIKTRGQQVTLSCSPISGHRSVSWYQQTPGQGLQFLFEYFSETQRNKGNFPGRFSGRQFSNSRSEMNVSTLELGDSALYLCASRPNTGGDQPQHFGDGTRLSIL.

The chain combines TRBV7-9 with TRBJ2-1, with 10 bases aligning to TRBD2. Germline V lookup: CDR1 SEHNR, CDR2 FQNEAQ (reference sequence). This CDR3 is built from 15 residues. Trimming removed 6 bases from V and 8 bases from J; junction bases left unmatched: 10. The CDR3 region has the DNA TGTGCCAGCAGTTCTACTACTAGCGGGATGTATGAGCAGTTCTTC. Protein sequence: CASSSTTSGMYEQFF.

The V and J genes are TRBV5-4 and TRBJ1-5; D might be TRBD1 (6 bases). This CDR3 is 13 amino acids long. In germline, CDR1 is SGHNT, CDR2 YYREEE (reference sequence). The germline V and J ends were trimmed by 4 bases and 4 bases, with 9 bases remaining between them. The CDR3: CASSLGQNQPQHF. CDR3 in DNA: TGTGCCAGCAGCCTGGGACAAAATCAGCCCCAGCATTTT.

The V gene is TRBV19, the J gene TRBJ1-5; D may be TRBD1 (6 bases). The CDR3 extends over 16 amino acids. V lost 7 bases and J lost 4, with 20 bases in between. Germline CDR1 reads LNHDA; CDR2 reads SQIVND (reference sequence). For the CDR3, the DNA is TGTGCCAGTACCGATGCCACAGGGATTGGAAATCAGCCCCAGCATTTT. Amino acid sequence: CASTDATGIGNQPQHF.